This entry lists 16 T cell receptor beta chains sequenced from one sample in a study of T cell responses to AZD1222 COVID-19 vaccine. The protocol was immunoSEQ multiplex PCR, while the TCRdb copy is restricted to in-frame clones and leaves out a portion. The repertoire holds around 160,000 clones, with approximately 90% as singletons. The sequencing used peripheral blood, collected on day 0 of MenACWY control vaccination. The origin of the receptors is an adult in good health.

This chain uses TRBV19 with TRBJ1-5; 7 nucleotides align to TRBD1. V lost 7 bases, J lost 1 base, and 4 bases stayed unmatched. CDR1 and CDR2 (germline): LNHDA, SQIVND (reference sequence). The CDR3 runs 14 residues. CDR3 nucleotides: TGTGCCAGTAAAGACAGGGAGAGCAATCAGCCCCAGCATTTT. This encodes CASKDRESNQPQHF. Using reference TRBV19 and TRBJ1-5 for the parts outside the CDR3, the full variable domain is DGGITQSPKYLFRKEGQNVTLSCEQNLNHDAMYWYRQDPGQGLRLIYYSQIVNDFQKGDIAEGYSVSREKKESFPLTVTSAQKNPTAFYLCASKDRESNQPQHFGDGTRLSIL.

This clone has more than one count but fewer than ten. The rearrangement uses TRBV2 and TRBJ2-2; D ambiguous. The CDR3 has 14 amino acids. Per germline, CDR1 SNHLY and CDR2 FYNNEI. Trimming left V 4 bases short and J 6 bases short, with 12 bases between. The CDR3 reads CASSGSLRAGELFF. DNA for the CDR3: TGTGCCAGCAGTGGATCCCTCCGGGCCGGGGAGCTGTTTTTT.

This chain uses TRBV21-1 with TRBJ2-1. TRBV21-1 is labeled a pseudogene. The CDR3 is made up of 15 amino acids. CDR3 region: CASSQKGSSYNEQFF. CDR3 nucleotide sequence: TGTGCCAGCAGCCAGAAGGGGAGCTCCTACAATGAGCAGTTCTTC.

V usage is TRBV30 and J usage is TRBJ1-5; D gene ambiguous. The CDR3 is 19 amino acids. Germline loops: CDR1 GTSNPN, CDR2 SVGIG (reference sequence). Trimming cost V 1 base and J 3 bases, with 25 bases left between them. The CDR3, as DNA: TGTGCCTGGAGTGCCATTCTGCCTGGGAGGGCGAGGTACAATCAGCCCCAGCATTTT. This gives the protein CAWSAILPGRARYNQPQHF.

The chain links TRBV6-2 or TRBV6-3 to TRBJ2-7; D unclear. The V gene lost 5 bases and the J gene lost 0 bases, with 11 bases spanning the gap. Germline V gene sequence: CDR1 MNHEY, CDR2 SVGEGT. The CDR3 extends over 14 amino acids. CDR3 bases: TGTGCCAGCAGTATCGGACCGAACTCCTACGAGCAGTACTTC. It translates to CASSIGPNSYEQYF.

The chain employs TRBV11-2 and TRBJ1-3; D gene uncertain. The CDR3 is made up of 11 amino acids. V shed 5 bases and J shed 4 bases, with 3 bases lying between them. Germline loops: CDR1 SGHAT, CDR2 FQNNGV. The CDR3 DNA reads as TGTGCCAGCAGCCCAGGAAACACCATATATTTT. Amino acids: CASSPGNTIYF.

Concerning this clone: At the DNA level, this CDR3 is encoded by other sequences in the same sample as well. V usage is TRBV27 and J usage is TRBJ1-5; no definite D call. Deletions cut 2 bases from V and 0 bases from J, with 8 bases between. The CDR3 spans 15 residues. Germline V gene sequence: CDR1 MNHEY, CDR2 SMNVEV (reference sequence). The CDR3 here is CASSLTVYSNQPQHF. In DNA, the CDR3 is TGTGCCAGCAGTTTAACAGTTTATAGCAATCAGCCCCAGCATTTT.

Turning to this clone: The junction departs from the called germline gene at one end, perhaps through a read error. The V and J genes are TRBV5-1 and TRBJ1-2; D is ambiguous. Germline CDR1 is SGHRS and CDR2 is YFSETQ. CDR3 length: 14 residues. DNA for the CDR3: TGCGCCAGCAGCCATGGCAGCCCTAATTATGGCTACACCTTC. Translation gives CASSHGSPNYGYTF.

The chain links TRBV18 to TRBJ1-1; 9 nucleotides agree with TRBD1. The CDR3 loop spans 15 amino acids. Unmatched junction bases numbered 8, after V lost 3 bases and J lost 6 bases. Germline loops: CDR1 KGHSH, CDR2 LQKENI. The CDR3 loop is CASSPGQGSFAEAFF. As DNA, the CDR3 is TGTGCCAGCTCACCCGGACAGGGGTCATTCGCTGAAGCTTTCTTT.

V is TRBV14 and J is TRBJ2-1; D perhaps matches TRBD2 (6 bases). Germline CDR1 is SGHDN and CDR2 is FVKESK. This CDR3 region has 11 residues. Trimming left V 3 bases short and J 11 bases short, with 8 bases between. CDR3 residues: CASSQDYQQFF. The CDR3 DNA reads as TGTGCCAGCAGCCAGGACTACCAGCAGTTCTTC.

This chain links TRBV18 with TRBJ2-7; 10 nucleotides agree with TRBD1. The trim removed 0 bases at V and 9 bases at J, leaving 5 bases unmatched. CDR1 and CDR2 (germline): KGHSH, LQKENI. CDR3 length equals 14 residues. CDR3 in amino acids: CASSPPGQGPSQYF. The CDR3 coding sequence is TGTGCCAGCTCACCACCGGGACAGGGGCCTTCGCAGTACTTC.

V usage is TRBV12-3 or TRBV12-4 and J usage is TRBJ2-1; D gene uncertain. This CDR3 is built from 13 residues. Trimming took off 3 bases at V and 4 bases at J, with 7 bases between the two ends. CDR3 residues: CASSFDPYNEQFF. In DNA, the CDR3 is TGTGCCAGCAGTTTCGACCCGTACAATGAGCAGTTCTTC.

The chain combines TRBV7-8 with TRBJ2-7; 7 bases align to TRBD2. The germline V gene has CDR1 SGHVS and CDR2 FQNEAQ. This CDR3 has 15 amino acids. After removal of 2 bases from V and 4 bases from J, the junction contained 8 bases not matched to a gene. The CDR3 is CASSLWEGAAYEQYF. In nucleotides, the CDR3 is TGTGCCAGCAGCTTATGGGAGGGCGCAGCATACGAGCAGTACTTC.

The CDR3 protein is CASSLLRGGLNTEAFF. CDR3 bases: TGTGCCAGCAGCTTACTGCGAGGGGGGCTGAACACTGAAGCTTTCTTT. The chain has TRBV7-2 and TRBJ1-1, with D perhaps matching TRBD1 (6 bases). V lost 2 bases to trimming and J lost 0 bases, with 13 bases between them. CDR3 length equals 16 residues. The germline V gene encodes CDR1 SGHTA and CDR2 FQGNSA.

The chain employs TRBV28 and TRBJ1-5; D may be TRBD1 (5 bases). In germline, CDR1 is MDHEN, CDR2 SYDVKM. This CDR3 is built from 13 residues. The germline V and J ends were trimmed by 5 bases and 7 bases, with 12 bases remaining between them. CDR3 in amino acids: CASSRRGWQPQHF. CDR3 coding DNA: TGTGCCAGCAGTCGGCGGGGGTGGCAGCCCCAGCATTTT.

The chain uses TRBV3-1 (or the pseudogene TRBV3-2) and TRBJ1-4, with a possible D match to TRBD1 (5 bases). The CDR3 length is 17 residues. V dropped 0 bases and J dropped 4 bases, with 15 bases sitting between them. Germline CDR1 and CDR2: LGHDT and YNNKEL (reference sequence). The CDR3 is CASSQDPRGGFNEKLFF. CDR3 DNA: TGTGCCAGCAGCCAAGACCCTCGGGGGGGGTTTAATGAAAAACTGTTTTTT.